These 9 T cell receptor beta chains originate from one sample sequenced in a study of control samples from healthy donors and cancer patients. Assay: immunoSEQ multiplex PCR; the TCRdb copy retains only in-frame clones and omits some. This sample has 150,000 to 180,000 clones, with about 93% found just once. Sequencing input: blood. Source of these receptors: a man aged 45-65 years in good health.

This clone has only a few counts. The V gene is TRBV7-9, the J gene TRBJ1-3; D gene unclear. Germline V gene data show CDR1 as SEHNR and CDR2 as FQNEAQ (reference sequence). Trimming took 5 bases from V and 8 from J, leaving 7 bases between them. The CDR3 has 11 amino acids. Here the CDR3 DNA reads TGTGCCAGCAGCCCCAAGGACACCATATATTTT. Translated, it gives CASSPKDTIYF.

The chain is built from TRBV5-1 and TRBJ2-7; 7 bases map to TRBD1. CDR1 is SGHRS and CDR2 is YFSETQ in the germline V gene. The CDR3 runs to 14 residues. With V trimmed by 0 bases and J by 4 bases, 4 bases remained unmatched. CDR3 nucleotides: TGCGCCAGCAGCTTGGCGGGACAGACATACGAGCAGTACTTC. Its protein product is CASSLAGQTYEQYF.

V and J are TRBV5-1 and TRBJ1-6; TRBD1 might be the D (5 bases). Germline V gene lookup returns CDR1 SGHRS and CDR2 YFSETQ. This CDR3 comprises 14 residues. V was clipped by 0 bases and J by 9 bases, with 10 bases between them. The CDR3 region is CASSLAGYGSPLHF. The DNA for the CDR3 is TGCGCCAGCAGCTTGGCAGGGTACGGTTCACCCCTCCACTTT.

The chain employs TRBV27 and TRBJ1-5; possible D gene TRBD1, 5 bases. The CDR3 sequence is 19 residues long. Trimming stripped 5 bases from V and 6 bases from J, with 29 bases between. Germline V gives CDR1 MNHEY, CDR2 SMNVEV (reference sequence). DNA for the CDR3: TGTGCCAGCAGTCCCACTTGGGGCCACGCGGTTAGGGAAGGTCAGCCCCAGCATTTT. The encoded protein is CASSPTWGHAVREGQPQHF.

The rearrangement joins TRBV4-2 to TRBJ2-3, with 9 bases matching TRBD1. V trimming: 4 bases; J trimming: 2 bases; junction bases outside the gene matches: 4. Per the germline V gene, CDR1 is LGHNA and CDR2 is YNFKEQ. CDR3 length: 15 amino acids. CDR3 bases: TGTGCCAGCAGCCGAACAGGGGGCGACACAGATACGCAGTATTTT. It translates to CASSRTGGDTDTQYF.

A note on this clone: Other DNA sequences in the sample encode the same CDR3. V is TRBV2 and J is TRBJ1-1; a possible D gene is TRBD1 (5 bases). The CDR3 covers 14 residues. Germline CDR1 SNHLY, CDR2 FYNNEI. V was pared by 2 bases and J by 0 bases, with 7 bases between. The CDR3 reads CASSERGLNTEAFF. The CDR3 coding sequence is TGTGCCAGCAGTGAAAGGGGCCTGAACACTGAAGCTTTCTTT.

The chain is built from TRBV2 and TRBJ2-1, with D possibly TRBD2 on 5 matching bases. Per germline, CDR1 SNHLY and CDR2 FYNNEI. The CDR3 sequence is 13 residues long. V was trimmed by 5 bases and J by 4 bases, leaving 9 bases between them. The CDR3 sequence is CASSSGSYNEQFF. Here the CDR3 DNA reads TGTGCCAGCAGTTCGGGGTCATACAATGAGCAGTTCTTC.

This clone was found once. The chain recombines TRBV3-1 (or the pseudogene TRBV3-2) with TRBJ2-7; D not resolved. CDR3 length equals 12 residues. V lost 9 bases, J lost 6 bases, and 15 bases lay in between. Per the germline V gene, CDR1 is LGHDT and CDR2 is YNNKEL (reference sequence). DNA of the CDR3: TGTGCCAGTCGACCCCTGGTCGGCGAGCAGTACTTC. Its protein product is CASRPLVGEQYF.

The chain couples TRBV4-1 to TRBJ1-2, with D possibly being TRBD1 (6 bases). Germline V gives CDR1 MGHRA, CDR2 YSYEKL. The CDR3 contains 16 residues. Trimming removed 3 bases at V and 4 bases at J, with 18 bases between. The CDR3 is CASSHEPRGPFYGYTF. The CDR3 DNA follows: TGCGCCAGCAGCCACGAACCCAGGGGACCCTTCTATGGCTACACCTTC.